Following are 8 T cell receptor beta chains from one sample sequenced in a study of PD-1 blockade in classical Hodgkin lymphoma (dated by TCRdb to 2019 to 2021). The time point label corresponds to: cycle 4 day 1 (C4D1), after less than seven weeks of nivolumab. Every trial patient had relapsed after autologous stem cell transplantation, and cohorts A, B and C differed in prior brentuximab vedotin exposure. Library preparation used the immunoSEQ multiplex PCR assay. In TCRdb, the immuneACCESS table is reduced to in-frame sequences with V and J assigned. These tables do not hold every clone; where another copy was compared, an unresolved V gene accounts for under half, and the others remain unexplained. In this sample the table shows tens of thousands of clones, roughly 80% of which occur a single time. The leading ten clones occupy roughly a fifth of the sample. The sequencing used peripheral blood mononuclear cells (PBMCs), collected before the fourth cycle of nivolumab. The receptor source for this set is a human donor with classical Hodgkin lymphoma.

The J gene is TRBJ2-2, the V gene TRBV9, with 7 positions matching TRBD1. Germline CDR1 and CDR2: SGDLS and YYNGEE. Trimming at V came to 2 bases and at J to 7 bases, leaving 8 bases not matched to a gene. CDR3 length equals 15 residues. CDR3 nucleotide sequence: TGTGCCAGCAGCGTCGGACAGGCCCGTCACGGGGAGCTGTTTTTT. Its protein is CASSVGQARHGELFF.

The chain employs TRBV5-1 and TRBJ2-1; perhaps D is TRBD1 or TRBD2 (6 bases each). Germline CDR1 SGHRS, CDR2 YFSETQ. This CDR3 region has 17 residues. Between the trimmed V and J ends, which lost 3 bases and 0 bases, there was a span of 16 bases. CDR3: CASSSLYRGASYNEQFF. CDR3 bases: TGCGCCAGCAGCTCCCTTTATAGGGGGGCCTCCTACAATGAGCAGTTCTTC.

V gene TRBV27 combines with J gene TRBJ2-1, with 8 bases that match TRBD2. With V trimmed by 1 base and J by 7 bases, 6 bases remained unmatched. This CDR3 comprises 15 residues. Germline V lookup: CDR1 MNHEY, CDR2 SMNVEV (reference sequence). CDR3 in DNA: TGTGCCAGCAGTTTATACCCTTCTAGCGGGAATGAGCAGTTCTTC. This gives the protein CASSLYPSSGNEQFF.

V gene TRBV10-2 combines with J gene TRBJ2-5, with 13 bases aligning to TRBD2. J gave up 5 bases and V 6 bases, and 15 bases lay outside the gene matches. CDR3 length equals 18 residues. The germline V gene has CDR1 WSHSY and CDR2 SAAADI. Here the CDR3 DNA reads TGCGCCAGCAGCGCCGAACTAGCGGGAGGGCCCGGGGAGGAGACCCAGTACTTC. Translated: CASSAELAGGPGEETQYF.

This clone was counted only a few times. The V and J genes are TRBV19 and TRBJ1-5; maybe TRBD1 (5 bases). Deletions cut 3 bases from V and 7 bases from J, with 7 bases between. In germline, CDR1 is LNHDA, CDR2 SQIVND (reference sequence). The CDR3 is 12 amino acids. Written as DNA, the CDR3 is TGTGCCAGTAGTATTGGGGACCAGCCCCAGCATTTT. This sequence encodes CASSIGDQPQHF.

The chain is built from TRBV9 and TRBJ2-1; D gene unclear. Trimming pared 4 bases from V and 5 bases from J, leaving 13 bases between. The CDR3 sequence is 14 residues long. Germline values: CDR1 SGDLS, CDR2 YYNGEE. CDR3: CASSITRADNEQFF. In nucleotides, the CDR3 is TGTGCCAGCAGCATCACACGGGCAGACAATGAGCAGTTCTTC.

This chain uses TRBV6-4 with TRBJ2-5, with D uncertain. The ends were cut back, 8 bases at V and 7 bases at J, with 14 bases in the middle. The germline gives CDR1 MRHNA, CDR2 SNTAGT. The CDR3 extends over 12 amino acids. Here the CDR3 DNA reads TGTGCCAGCGGCCCTCTCCGAGGGACCCAGTACTTC. It translates to CASGPLRGTQYF.

The chain uses TRBV5-1 and TRBJ2-5, with TRBD2 matching 16 bases. Trimming at V came to 4 bases and at J to 4 bases, leaving 4 bases not matched to a gene. CDR3 length: 16 residues. Germline V gives CDR1 SGHRS, CDR2 YFSETQ. The CDR3: CASSGTSGGAGETQYF. CDR3 coding DNA: TGCGCCAGCAGCGGGACTAGCGGGGGGGCAGGAGAGACCCAGTACTTC.